This T cell receptor beta chain was recorded in a study of blood T cell repertoires in COVID-19. The V gene's germline CDR1 is SGHKS and CDR2 YYEKEE (reference sequence). The CDR3 extends over 13 amino acids. Trimming left V 4 bases short and J 5 bases short, with 10 bases between. Clones were read by immunoSEQ multiplex PCR, and TCRdb kept only the in-frame ones, dropping some. The sample lists about 370,000 clones, roughly nine tenths occurring once. The sequence was obtained from a man aged 18 to 29 who had recovered from COVID-19. V is TRBV5-5 and J is TRBJ2-1, with a weak D call TRBD2 (6 bases). Specimen: PBMCs or T cells enriched from blood (not recorded which). The CDR3 region has the DNA TGTGCCAGCAGCACGTGGGGGGACAATGAGCAGTTCTTC. It encodes CASSTWGDNEQFF. Full variable domain (remainder filled in from reference TRBV5-5 and TRBJ2-1): DAGVTQSPTHLIKTRGQQVTLRCSPISGHKSVSWYQQVLGQGPQFIFQYYEKEERGRGNFPDRFSARQFPNYSSELNVNALLLGDSALYLCASSTWGDNEQFFGPGTRLTVL.